The 27 T cell receptor beta chains below all came from one sample that was sequenced in a study of beta chain features in type 1 diabetes. Isolated RNA was reverse transcribed in full, so expressed TCRB transcripts were sequenced. The data were produced by immunoSEQ multiplex PCR, yet TCRdb's version contains in-frame clones alone and is incomplete. The table lists 250,000 to 350,000 clones, about 15% of them singletons. Sequencing used central memory CD4+ T cells from blood. Every receptor here comes from a man aged 25-40 years in good health.

This sequence joins TRBV7-2 and TRBJ2-7; 10 bases fit TRBD2. The CDR3 has 15 amino acids. J was trimmed by 2 bases and V by 2 bases; bases with no gene match: 3. Germline lookup yields CDR1 SGHTA and CDR2 FQGNSA. CDR3 DNA: TGTGCCAGCAGCTTACTAGCGGGGGTTACCTACGAGCAGTACTTC. This translates into CASSLLAGVTYEQYF.

This clone came up many times. This chain connects TRBV6-5 to TRBJ2-1; 10 nucleotides agree with TRBD2. The CDR3 totals 14 residues. Germline trimming cut 5 bases from V and 9 bases from J; bases unmatched to any gene: 7. Looked up from germline, CDR1 is MNHEY and CDR2 is SVGAGI. CDR3 sequence: CASSSGGAITEQFF. The CDR3, as DNA: TGTGCCAGCAGTAGCGGGGGGGCGATCACTGAGCAGTTCTTC.

In its sample, this clone was seen a few times. Given a far larger clone just one base away, this is likely a sequencing read error. This chain connects TRBV5-8 to TRBJ1-5; unclear D gene. The CDR3 runs to 9 residues. Germline lookup yields CDR1 SGHTS and CDR2 YDEGEE. This chain's CDR3 is CASIQPQHF. For the CDR3, the DNA is TGTGCCAGCATTCAGCCCCAGCATTTT. Based on the CDR3 plus reference TRBV5-8 and TRBJ1-5, the full variable domain is EAGVTQSPTHLIKTRGQQATLRCSPISGHTSVYWYQQALGLGLQFLLWYDEGEERNRGNFPPRFSGRQFPNYSSELNVNALELEDSALYLCASIQPQHFGDGTRLSIL.

This clone came up a few times. The V call is TRBV29-1, the J call TRBJ2-2; D is unresolved. Trimming left V 5 bases short and J 0 bases short, with 10 bases between. CDR3 size: 14 residues. Per the germline V gene, CDR1 is SQVTM and CDR2 is ANQGSEA. Here the CDR3 reads CSVYVGANTGELFF. The CDR3 DNA reads TGCAGCGTTTACGTGGGCGCGAACACCGGGGAGCTGTTTTTT.

This clone was seen a handful of times. V gene TRBV11-2 combines with J gene TRBJ2-5; 11 positions agree with TRBD2. The V segment lost 1 base and the J segment 4 bases; nucleotides outside the gene matches: 2. The CDR3 contains 15 residues. Germline-derived CDR1 and CDR2 are SGHAT and FQNNGV. CDR3 DNA: TGTGCCAGCAGCTTAGTTGGGACTAGCGGAGAGACCCAGTACTTC. It encodes CASSLVGTSGETQYF. Full variable domain (outside the CDR3, taken from reference TRBV11-2 and TRBJ2-5): EAGVAQSPRYKIIEKRQSVAFWCNPISGHATLYWYQQILGQGPKLLIQFQNNGVVDDSQLPKDRFSAERLKGVDSTLKIQPAKLEDSAVYLCASSLVGTSGETQYFGPGTRLLVL.

V and J are TRBV7-2 and TRBJ1-2; possibly TRBD1 for D (5 bases). The CDR3 runs to 15 residues. V gave up 1 base and J gave up 4 bases, with 13 bases separating them. Per the germline V gene, CDR1 is SGHTA and CDR2 is FQGNSA. The CDR3 sequence: CASSLDQPRGYGYTF. The DNA of the CDR3 is TGTGCCAGCAGCTTAGACCAGCCAAGGGGCTATGGCTACACCTTC.

This clone was found a few times. V gene TRBV4-1 combines with J gene TRBJ2-3, with D uncertain. Trimming removed 1 base at V and 4 bases at J, with 6 bases between. Germline V lookup: CDR1 MGHRA, CDR2 YSYEKL. This CDR3 contains 13 residues. Here the CDR3 reads CASSQGRPDTQYF. CDR3 bases: TGCGCCAGCAGCCAAGGTAGACCAGATACGCAGTATTTT.

This clone has ten or more counts. This chain links TRBV6-6 with TRBJ2-3, with TRBD2 matching 7 bases. J lost 3 bases, V lost 5 bases, and 5 bases had no gene match. CDR1 is MNHNY, CDR2 SVGAGI, per germline (reference sequence). This CDR3 has 14 residues. The CDR3 DNA reads TGTGCCAGCAGTCGCGGGAGAGCAACAGATACGCAGTATTTT. Its protein product is CASSRGRATDTQYF.

This clone was detected only a few times. This rearrangement joins TRBV6-1 to TRBJ2-7; 7 nucleotides align to TRBD2. This CDR3 region has 16 residues. V was clipped by 4 bases and J by 0 bases; unmatched bases: 9. Looked up from germline, CDR1 is MNHNS and CDR2 is SASEGT. The CDR3 sequence: CASSATTSVNSYEQYV. CDR3 bases: TGTGCCAGCAGTGCGACAACTAGCGTTAACTCCTACGAGCAGTACGTC.

This clone came up a few times. The CDR3 loop reads CAWSVGQKNIQYF. The CDR3 DNA reads as TGTGCCTGGAGTGTGGGACAAAAAAACATTCAGTACTTC. The chain is built from TRBV30 and TRBJ2-4; weak D call: TRBD1 (6 bases). Trimming removed 0 bases at V and 4 bases at J, with 7 bases between. Germline lookup yields CDR1 GTSNPN and CDR2 SVGIG (reference sequence). The CDR3 consists of 13 residues.

The genes are TRBV9 and TRBJ2-7; D is possibly TRBD1 or TRBD2 (5 bases each). From germline, CDR1 is SGDLS and CDR2 YYNGEE. The CDR3 loop spans 14 amino acids. V was trimmed by 0 bases and J by 3 bases, leaving 10 bases between them. The CDR3 nucleotides read TGTGCCAGCAGCGTAGACGGGGCCAACTACGAGCAGTACTTC. Protein: CASSVDGANYEQYF.

This chain connects TRBV6-1 to TRBJ2-7, with 9 positions matching TRBD2. This CDR3 region has 17 residues. The junction had 14 bases not matched to a gene; V was cut back by 4 bases and J by 4 bases. Germline V gene lookup returns CDR1 MNHNS and CDR2 SASEGT. For the CDR3, the DNA is TGTGCCAGCAGTGGATCTCAGTCAGCGGGGGGCGGATACGAGCAGTACTTC. This codes for CASSGSQSAGGGYEQYF.

This clone is labeled medium-sized. The chain has TRBV7-9 and TRBJ1-5; TRBD1 might be the D (6 bases). The germline V and J ends were trimmed by 4 bases and 8 bases, with 15 bases remaining between them. This CDR3 contains 14 residues. Germline CDR1 is SEHNR and CDR2 is FQNEAQ (reference sequence). CDR3 in amino acids: CASSSTGAEEPQHF. CDR3 nucleotide sequence: TGTGCCAGCAGCTCTACGGGGGCCGAGGAGCCCCAGCATTTT.

This clone has ten or more counts. The chain employs TRBV14 and TRBJ2-7; 11 bases match TRBD2. The CDR3 totals 14 residues. With V trimmed by 8 bases and J by 7 bases, 10 bases remained unmatched. Germline V gene sequence: CDR1 SGHDN, CDR2 FVKESK. Here the CDR3 reads CASGLAGGTREQYF. CDR3 bases: TGTGCCAGCGGCTTAGCGGGGGGGACTCGGGAGCAGTACTTC.

Of note for this clone: A read error may account for a junction end that differs from germline. J is TRBJ2-4 and V is TRBV4-1; possible D gene TRBD2, 6 bases. CDR1 is MGHRA, CDR2 YSYEKL, per germline. CDR3 length: 12 residues. The CDR3 spells CASSPRGNIQYF. Here the CDR3 DNA reads TGTGCCAGCAGCCCTCGGGGGAACATTCAGTACTTC.

This clone came up a few times. The gene calls are TRBV5-4 and TRBJ2-7, with D maybe TRBD1 (6 bases). Germline-derived CDR1 and CDR2 are SGHNT and YYREEE (reference sequence). Between the trimmed V and J ends, which lost 3 bases and 1 base, there was a span of 11 bases. This CDR3 spans 14 amino acids. CDR3 sequence: CASSSQQGSYEQYF. The DNA of the CDR3 is TGTGCCAGCAGCTCGCAACAGGGTTCCTACGAGCAGTACTTC.

J is TRBJ2-5 and V is TRBV7-8; 7 bases agree with TRBD1. This CDR3 is built from 13 residues. V gave up 5 bases and J gave up 2 bases; unmatched junction bases: 2. In germline, CDR1 is SGHVS, CDR2 FQNEAQ. The CDR3, as DNA: TGTGCCAGCAGCGTGGGACAGCAAGAGACCCAGTACTTC. It encodes CASSVGQQETQYF.

This clone was observed a few times. The CDR3 loop is CASTPGGRSTDTQYF. The CDR3 bases are TGTGCCAGCACCCCTGGCGGGAGGTCCACAGATACGCAGTATTTT. This sequence joins TRBV7-9 and TRBJ2-3, with 8 bases matching TRBD2. The germline gives CDR1 SEHNR, CDR2 FQNEAQ (reference sequence). J was trimmed by 2 bases and V by 7 bases; bases with no gene match: 8. The CDR3 spans 15 residues.

This clone appeared a few times. V usage is TRBV18 and J usage is TRBJ2-7; 9 bases match TRBD1. Looked up from germline, CDR1 is KGHSH and CDR2 is LQKENI. The CDR3 covers 14 residues. V lost 3 bases and J lost 3; bases outside the gene matches: 3. The CDR3 DNA reads TGTGCCAGCTCACCCCCGGGACAGGGCTACGAGCAGTACTTC. It translates to CASSPPGQGYEQYF.

This clone has a handful of counts. The chain carries TRBV7-2 and TRBJ1-4; 9 nucleotides agree with TRBD1. Germline assignment: CDR1 SGHTA and CDR2 FQGNSA. The CDR3 spans 15 residues. After removal of 5 bases from V and 8 bases from J, the junction contained 9 bases not matched to a gene. This chain's CDR3 is CASSPDRGTGEKLFF. As DNA, the CDR3 is TGTGCCAGCAGCCCCGACAGGGGGACCGGGGAAAAACTGTTTTTT.

V is TRBV4-1 and J is TRBJ1-1; tentative D call: TRBD1 (5 bases). Germline values: CDR1 MGHRA, CDR2 YSYEKL. The length of the CDR3 is 13 residues. Between the trimmed V and J ends, which lost 0 bases and 4 bases, there was a span of 6 bases. The CDR3 DNA is TGCGCCAGCAGCCAAGAGGACACCACTGAAGCTTTCTTT. Its protein product is CASSQEDTTEAFF.

This clone was counted a few times. V gene TRBV19 combines with J gene TRBJ1-2, with TRBD1 matching 7 bases. Germline trimming cut 6 bases from V and 7 bases from J; bases unmatched to any gene: 8. This CDR3 contains 13 residues. CDR1 and CDR2 from the germline V gene are LNHDA and SQIVND (reference sequence). DNA of the CDR3: TGTGCCAGTAGCACTAGACAGGGCGGTGGCTACACCTTC. It translates to CASSTRQGGGYTF.

This clone was found many times. The chain is built from TRBV7-2 and TRBJ2-7; D unresolved. Per the germline V gene, CDR1 is SGHTA and CDR2 is FQGNSA. V was cut by 3 bases and J by 3 bases, with 9 bases left in between. This CDR3 is built from 13 residues. CDR3 amino acids: CASSFGPNYEQYV. Here the CDR3 DNA reads TGTGCCAGCAGCTTTGGGCCTAACTACGAGCAGTACGTC.

This clone was counted only a few times. The chain uses TRBV6-1 and TRBJ2-1, with D possibly being TRBD2 (5 bases). V was pared by 6 bases and J by 7 bases, with 13 bases between. The CDR3 covers 13 residues. Germline loops: CDR1 MNHNS, CDR2 SASEGT. CDR3 amino acids: CASSQEGRNEQFF. The CDR3 DNA is TGTGCCAGCAGCCAAGAGGGTAGAAATGAGCAGTTCTTC.

As concerns this clone: Other DNA variants within this sample encode the same CDR3. The rearrangement links TRBV7-7 to TRBJ2-5; the match to TRBD2 covers 8 bases. The germline V gene has CDR1 SSHAT and CDR2 FNYEAQ (reference sequence). The CDR3 is made up of 17 amino acids. V lost 8 bases, J lost 3 bases, and 17 bases stayed unmatched. The CDR3 sequence: CASCRGSSGGAKETQYF. The CDR3 nucleotides are TGTGCCAGCTGCCGCGGGTCCTCGGGGGGGGCTAAAGAGACCCAGTACTTC.

For this clone: Other DNA sequences in this sample translate to the same CDR3. V is TRBV4-3 and J is TRBJ2-1; TRBD2 is a possible D gene (5 bases). The germline CDR1 and CDR2 sequences are LGHNA and YSLEER. V was cut by 0 bases and J by 12 bases, with 12 bases left in between. The CDR3 spans 13 residues. CDR3 DNA sequence: TGCGCCAGCAGCCAAGAAGAGGGCGGAGGGCAGTTCTTC. Protein sequence: CASSQEEGGGQFF.

This sequence joins TRBV6-4 and TRBJ2-3; 14 positions agree with TRBD2. The germline gives CDR1 MRHNA, CDR2 SNTAGT. The V and J ends lost 4 bases and 4 bases, in that order; junction bases with no gene match: 1. CDR3 length: 15 amino acids. As DNA, the CDR3 is TGTGCCAGCAGTGGACTAGCGGGGGGGCCAGATACGCAGTATTTT. Encoded protein: CASSGLAGGPDTQYF.